These 9 T cell receptor beta chains originate from one sample sequenced in a study of graft-versus-host responses after intestinal transplantation. The assay was immunoSEQ multiplex PCR, and TCRdb's table has in-frame clones only and misses some. This sample has some 10,000 clones, with roughly 29% found just once. Sequenced here: alloreactive CD4+ T cells from a mixed lymphocyte reaction culture, sampled before intestinal transplant. The subset was: CFSE-low proliferating T cells sorted from roughly six-day pre-transplant mixed lymphocyte reaction (GvH or HvG direction). The receptor set was obtained from a human patient who received an intestinal transplant.

The sample holds a few counts of this clone. The rearrangement uses TRBV4-1 and TRBJ2-7; D is ambiguous. Looked up from germline, CDR1 is MGHRA and CDR2 is YSYEKL. With 0 bases removed from V and 0 bases from J, the gap between germline ends came to 0 bases. The CDR3 runs to 12 residues. CDR3 amino acids: CASSQDSYEQYF. Written as DNA, the CDR3 is TGCGCCAGCAGCCAAGACTCCTACGAGCAGTACTTC.

The CDR3, as DNA: TGTGCCAGCAGCTTCGGAGCGGGAGGAGATAGGTACGAGCAGTACTTC. Translation gives CASSFGAGGDRYEQYF. The chain combines TRBV27 with TRBJ2-7, with 9 bases fitting TRBD2. The J segment lost 4 bases and the V segment lost 6 bases, leaving 13 bases of the junction unmatched. The CDR3 length is 16 residues. CDR1 and CDR2 from the germline V gene are MNHEY and SMNVEV (reference sequence).

In this sample, this clone is medium-sized. V gene TRBV5-8 combines with J gene TRBJ2-2; D is ambiguous. CDR3 length equals 14 residues. V gave up 6 bases and J gave up 1 base, with 10 bases separating them. Germline CDR1 reads SGHTS; CDR2 reads YDEGEE. As DNA, the CDR3 is TGTGCCAGCATCCCCGACGAGAACACCGGGGAGCTGTTTTTT. Translating gives CASIPDENTGELFF. The full variable domain, in which reference TRBV5-8 and TRBJ2-2 provide the parts outside the CDR3, is EAGVTQSPTHLIKTRGQQATLRCSPISGHTSVYWYQQALGLGLQFLLWYDEGEERNRGNFPPRFSGRQFPNYSSELNVNALELEDSALYLCASIPDENTGELFFGEGSRLTVL.

This clone was counted once. This chain connects TRBV9 to TRBJ2-7; D is ambiguous. Germline CDR1 and CDR2: SGDLS and YYNGEE. V dropped 2 bases and J dropped 4 bases, with 13 bases sitting between them. The CDR3 sequence is 14 residues long. The CDR3 coding sequence is TGTGCCAGCAGCGTCGATCACATGCAATACGAGCAGTACTTC. Its translation is CASSVDHMQYEQYF.

The chain recombines TRBV5-1 with TRBJ2-5; a weak D match, TRBD2 (7 bases). CDR3 size: 14 residues. V was cut by 3 bases and J by 4 bases, with 13 bases left in between. The germline CDR1 and CDR2 sequences are SGHRS and YFSETQ. CDR3 DNA sequence: TGCGCCAGCAGCTGGGGGGGGGCTGTAGAGACCCAGTACTTC. This gives the protein CASSWGGAVETQYF.

This clone was picked up a small number of times. The chain has TRBV19 and TRBJ2-7, with 7 bases identical to TRBD2. The V segment lost 3 bases and the J segment 5 bases; nucleotides outside the gene matches: 4. CDR1 and CDR2 from the germline V gene are LNHDA and SQIVND (reference sequence). This CDR3 has 13 amino acids. CDR3 protein: CASSMGGFDEQYF. The CDR3 DNA follows: TGTGCCAGTAGTATGGGAGGGTTCGACGAGCAGTACTTC.

This rearrangement joins TRBV9 to TRBJ2-3; tentative D call: TRBD2 (7 bases). Germline loops: CDR1 SGDLS, CDR2 YYNGEE. Trimming shortened V by 3 bases and J by 0 bases, and 11 bases separated the two germline ends. The CDR3 is 15 amino acids. The CDR3 is CASSAGGTSTDTQYF. CDR3 in DNA: TGTGCCAGCAGCGCGGGGGGCACTAGCACAGATACGCAGTATTTT.

This chain links TRBV27 with TRBJ2-1; either TRBD1 or TRBD2 may supply D (5 bases each). The CDR3 sequence is 15 residues long. Trimming left V 2 bases short and J 8 bases short, with 16 bases between. Germline V gene lookup returns CDR1 MNHEY and CDR2 SMNVEV (reference sequence). The CDR3 loop is CASSLTPSPGHEQFF. The CDR3, as DNA: TGTGCCAGCAGTTTAACTCCTTCTCCGGGGCATGAGCAGTTCTTC.

This clone showed up just a few times. CDR3 DNA sequence: TGCGCCAGCAGCTTGTTCTCGGGACCCCTGGCCGGGGAGCTGTTTTTT. Translating gives CASSLFSGPLAGELFF. This rearrangement joins TRBV5-1 to TRBJ2-2; tentatively, D is TRBD1 or TRBD2 (5 bases each). The CDR3 is 16 residues long. Trimming left V 1 base short and J 6 bases short, with 16 bases between. Looked up from germline, CDR1 is SGHRS and CDR2 is YFSETQ.